The 14 T cell receptor beta chains below come from one sample, sequenced in a study of T-cell reconstitution after alpha-beta-depleted transplantation in children. This sample's TCRbeta library carried unique molecular identifier barcodes. TCRdb re-called the PCR reads through MiXCR, storing one row per CDR3 protein. The top ten clones hold just under 5% of a sample with 700,000 to 950,000 distinct CDR3 sequences, 16% of them seen once. The sample here was PBMCs, mostly from graft donor cells, taken 360 days after TCRalphabeta/CD19-depleted stem cell transplant. The receptors come from a male patient aged 10 to 17 who had a stem cell transplant for acute lymphoblastic leukemia, so the T cells may come from the graft donor.

The chain uses TRBV24-1 and TRBJ2-5; 7 bases align to TRBD1. The germline V gene encodes CDR1 KGHDR and CDR2 SFDVKD. The CDR3 has 13 amino acids. Trimming took 8 bases from V and 3 from J; bases not matched to a gene: 5. The CDR3 sequence: CATNAGGKETQYF. CDR3 sequence (DNA): TGTGCCACCAACGCAGGGGGTAAAGAGACCCAGTACTTC.

J is TRBJ2-5 and V is TRBV18; D is undetermined. V lost 0 bases and J 5 bases, leaving 10 bases between the germline ends. This CDR3 is built from 14 residues. CDR1 is KGHSH, CDR2 LQKENI, per germline. The CDR3, as DNA: TGTGCCAGCTCACCACCCCCGGTAGGGGAGACCCAGTACTTC. Translating it yields CASSPPPVGETQYF.

This clonotype was observed a few times. The V call is TRBV6-1, the J call TRBJ2-7, with D uncertain. The CDR3 covers 15 residues. From germline, CDR1 is MNHNS and CDR2 SASEGT. The V gene lost 2 bases and the J gene lost 2 bases, with 13 bases spanning the gap. This chain's CDR3 is CASSENERSTYEQYF. The CDR3 DNA follows: TGTGCCAGCAGTGAAAATGAGCGCTCCACCTACGAGCAGTACTTC.

The chain uses TRBV5-1 and TRBJ2-3; TRBD1 matches 9 bases. The CDR3 is made up of 15 amino acids. V lost 3 bases to trimming and J lost 6 bases; unmatched junction nucleotides: 8. Germline V gene sequence: CDR1 SGHRS, CDR2 YFSETQ. CDR3 amino acids: CASSSWTGEVDTQYF. CDR3 bases: TGCGCCAGCAGCTCTTGGACAGGGGAGGTGGATACGCAGTATTTT.

This rearrangement joins TRBV20-1 to TRBJ2-1; D uncertain. CDR3 length: 13 amino acids. CDR1 is DFQATT and CDR2 is SNEGSKA in the germline V gene (reference sequence). V lost 2 bases, J lost 9 bases, and 14 bases lay in between. Written as DNA, the CDR3 is TGCAGTGCTAGAAGAGCTCGCAATGGTGAGCAGTTCTTC. It yields the protein CSARRARNGEQFF.

The rearrangement links TRBV20-1 to TRBJ2-2; 12 bases fit TRBD2. CDR1 and CDR2 from the germline V gene are DFQATT and SNEGSKA (reference sequence). The J segment lost 14 bases and the V segment lost 3 bases, leaving 7 bases of the junction unmatched. This CDR3 comprises 13 residues. The CDR3 is CSASILAGGVLFF. Written as DNA, the CDR3 is TGCAGTGCTAGTATTCTAGCGGGAGGGGTCCTGTTTTTT.

This clonotype has a handful of counts. The chain links TRBV6-5 to TRBJ1-2, with unresolved D. CDR1 and CDR2 (germline): MNHEY, SVGAGI. V lost 4 bases, J lost 0 bases, and 9 bases lay in between. CDR3 length: 14 residues. As DNA, the CDR3 is TGTGCCAGCAGTTCTAGTATGGCTAACTATGGCTACACCTTC. Translation gives CASSSSMANYGYTF.

This clonotype was seen a handful of times. This chain joins TRBV5-1 and TRBJ2-7; D is perhaps TRBD1 (7 bases). Germline V gene sequence: CDR1 SGHRS, CDR2 YFSETQ. This CDR3 is built from 14 residues. The germline V and J ends were trimmed by 6 bases and 0 bases, with 13 bases remaining between them. The CDR3 nucleotides read TGCGCCAGCACCGCGGGGACAGCCTCCTACGAGCAGTACTTC. This translates into CASTAGTASYEQYF.

This chain connects TRBV6-5 to TRBJ1-5; unclear D gene. The V and J ends lost 5 bases and 4 bases respectively, with 6 bases between them. The CDR3 covers 12 residues. Germline V CDR1 and CDR2: MNHEY, SVGAGI. CDR3 sequence (DNA): TGTGCCAGCAGTAATGGGAATCAGCCCCAGCATTTT. Translation gives CASSNGNQPQHF.

This clonotype was counted a few times. The chain recombines TRBV5-1 with TRBJ2-5; D unclear. From germline, CDR1 is SGHRS and CDR2 YFSETQ. The CDR3 sequence is 15 residues long. V gave up 4 bases and J gave up 2 bases, with 15 bases separating them. Here the CDR3 reads CASSPVPLGQETQYF. The CDR3 DNA follows: TGCGCCAGCAGCCCGGTTCCGCTCGGGCAAGAGACCCAGTACTTC.

The genes are TRBV30 and TRBJ2-7, with 7 nucleotides matching TRBD1. CDR1 and CDR2 (germline): GTSNPN, SVGIG (reference sequence). The trim removed 2 bases at V and 2 bases at J, leaving 6 bases unmatched. The CDR3 has 14 residues. CDR3 region: CAWSIGGAAYEQYF. The DNA of the CDR3 is TGTGCCTGGAGTATAGGGGGCGCAGCCTACGAGCAGTACTTC.

In this sample, this clonotype turned up a few times. This chain joins TRBV3-1 and TRBJ1-5; D is undetermined. The CDR3 runs to 14 residues. V was cut by 2 bases and J by 9 bases, with 14 bases left in between. The germline CDR1 and CDR2 sequences are LGHDT and YNNKEL (reference sequence). For the CDR3, the DNA is TGTGCCAGCAGCCAATCGATAGCCTTTTGGCCCCAGCATTTT. This gives the protein CASSQSIAFWPQHF.

Only a few counts were recorded for this clonotype. This chain uses TRBV7-8 with TRBJ1-1, with D hard to call. Germline V gene data show CDR1 as SGHVS and CDR2 as FQNEAQ. The CDR3 extends over 14 amino acids. Trimming cost V 2 bases and J 1 base, with 8 bases left between them. For the CDR3, the DNA is TGTGCCAGCAGCTTATCTCCGGAGAACACTGAAGCTTTCTTT. Encoded protein: CASSLSPENTEAFF.

The chain joins TRBV7-9 to TRBJ2-7; no definite D call. Looked up from germline, CDR1 is SEHNR and CDR2 is FQNEAQ (reference sequence). CDR3 length: 12 amino acids. Trimming cost V 8 bases and J 3 bases, with 11 bases left between them. The CDR3 sequence is CASLGYDYEQYF. CDR3 nucleotides: TGTGCCAGCCTTGGGTACGACTACGAGCAGTACTTC.